The 26 T cell receptor beta chains given below trace back to one sample, sequenced in a study of regulatory T cells in long-lasting Graves disease. Arm-PCR of CDR3 regions and iRepertoire HTBI primers were the basis on which TCR beta libraries were built. TCRdb processed the multiplex PCR reads anew with MiXCR; each CDR3 protein has one entry. Counted here are 300,000 to 450,000 distinct CDR3 sequences, around 16% occurring once; the ten biggest clones make up roughly 20%. Time point given: newly diagnosed GD, antithyroid drugs for less than 3 months. Generation of the TCR library employed RNA extracted from PBMCs. The material was peripheral blood mononuclear cells (PBMCs), obtained at new diagnosis, from a patient treated with antithyroid drugs. Receptors originate from a female donor with Graves disease.

This clonotype was detected ten times or more. Relative to the germline gene, one junction end is altered; a read error may explain this. The chain employs TRBV5-1 and TRBJ1-1; D is perhaps TRBD1 (5 bases). The CDR3 is 13 residues long. Per the germline V gene, CDR1 is SGHRS and CDR2 is YFSETQ. CDR3 DNA: TGTGCCAGCAGCTTAGGGGTGAACACTGAAGCTTTCTTT. It translates to CASSLGVNTEAFF.

This clonotype has more than one count but fewer than ten. The chain employs TRBV12-3 or TRBV12-4 and TRBJ2-1; 9 nucleotides line up with TRBD2. The V segment lost 8 bases and the J segment 7 bases; nucleotides outside the gene matches: 18. The CDR3 extends over 17 amino acids. CDR3 in DNA: TGTGCCAGCTCACCCCTAATTCTAGCGGGGTTCAGGAATGAGCAGTTCTTC. Its protein is CASSPLILAGFRNEQFF.

This rearrangement joins TRBV6-2 or TRBV6-3 to TRBJ2-3; maybe TRBD2 (6 bases). Trimming shortened V by 2 bases and J by 5 bases, and 11 bases separated the two germline ends. The germline CDR1 and CDR2 sequences are MNHEY and SVGEGT. The CDR3 has 14 residues. The CDR3 DNA is TGTGCCAGCAGTTACGCTGAGGGAGGAGATACGCAGTATTTT. Protein sequence: CASSYAEGGDTQYF.

Remarks on this clonotype: A much larger clone sits a single nucleotide away, making a read error possible. This chain joins TRBV5-4 and TRBJ1-1; D might be TRBD1 (5 bases). Germline-derived CDR1 and CDR2 are SGHNT and YYREEE (reference sequence). The CDR3 runs to 13 residues. CDR3 coding DNA: TGTGCCAGCAGCTCGGGGGAACTTGTAGGAGTGCTCTTT. Amino acid sequence: CASSSGELVGVLF.

This clonotype was found a few times. The chain joins TRBV6-2 or TRBV6-3 to TRBJ2-1; TRBD2 matches at 11 bases. Germline V CDR1 and CDR2: MNHEY, SVGEGT. This CDR3 has 20 residues. V trimming: 3 bases; J trimming: 0 bases; junction bases outside the gene matches: 13. Written as DNA, the CDR3 is TGTGCCAGCAGTTATAGGCTTCGGCCGACTAGCGGGGACTCCTACAATGAGCAGTTCTTC. It encodes CASSYRLRPTSGDSYNEQFF.

Ten or more counts support this clonotype. This chain joins TRBV28 and TRBJ2-1; 12 bases align to TRBD1. Germline loops: CDR1 MDHEN, CDR2 SYDVKM. This CDR3 region has 15 residues. The V gene end was trimmed by 5 bases and the J gene end by 7 bases; junction bases not matched to a gene: 6. The CDR3 here is CASSPAGQGANEQFF. The DNA of the CDR3 is TGTGCCAGCAGTCCGGCGGGACAGGGGGCGAATGAGCAGTTCTTC. The full variable domain, with the rest looked up from reference TRBV28 and TRBJ2-1, is DVKVTQSSRYLVKRTGEKVFLECVQDMDHENMFWYRQDPGLGLRLIYFSYDVKMKEKGDIPEGYSVSREKKERFSLILESASTNQTSMYLCASSPAGQGANEQFFGPGTRLTVL.

Only a few counts were recorded for this clonotype. This chain joins TRBV6-1 and TRBJ2-1, with a possible D match to TRBD1 (6 bases). The germline V gene has CDR1 MNHNS and CDR2 SASEGT. The CDR3 has 14 residues. The V end was cut by 5 bases, the J end by 4 bases, with 12 bases between. The CDR3 DNA is TGTGCCAGCAGTCCTGGACAGTTTTACAATGAGCAGTTCTTC. It codes for CASSPGQFYNEQFF.

This clonotype was detected ten times or more. The CDR3 coding sequence is TGCAGTGCTAGAGATCGGCAGTTGGATCAGCCCCAGCATTTT. Translation gives CSARDRQLDQPQHF. This chain uses TRBV20-1 with TRBJ1-5; no clear D gene. This CDR3 has 14 residues. Germline-derived CDR1 and CDR2 are DFQATT and SNEGSKA (reference sequence). V gave up 0 bases and J gave up 5 bases, with 11 bases separating them.

This clonotype was observed at least ten times. This CDR3 is CASSPSLVVKQYF. CDR3 DNA: TGTGCCAGCAGCCCCTCCCTGGTTGTCAAGCAGTACTTC. V usage is TRBV12-3 or TRBV12-4 and J usage is TRBJ2-7; no reliable D call. The CDR3 has 13 amino acids. Trimming stripped 6 bases from V and 8 bases from J, with 17 bases between.

Ten or more counts support this clonotype. V usage is TRBV20-1 and J usage is TRBJ1-5; D is unresolved. Germline lookup yields CDR1 DFQATT and CDR2 SNEGSKA (reference sequence). Trimming took 5 bases from V and 2 from J, leaving 13 bases between them. The CDR3 runs to 14 residues. The CDR3 sequence: CSALTDGRNQPQHF. The CDR3 nucleotides are TGCAGTGCTCTTACGGACGGGCGCAATCAGCCCCAGCATTTT.

This clonotype was counted a few times. The CDR3 loop is CASSPGDRGPNQPQHF. CDR3 sequence (DNA): TGTGCCAGCAGCCCCGGGGACAGGGGACCCAATCAGCCCCAGCATTTT. The chain is built from TRBV12-3 or TRBV12-4 and TRBJ1-5, with TRBD1 identical over 10 bases. The CDR3 spans 16 residues. The ends lost 6 bases at V and 3 bases at J; junction bases unmatched: 8.

The chain is built from TRBV2 and TRBJ2-2, with TRBD2 identical over 9 bases. The V gene end was trimmed by 8 bases and the J gene end by 1 base; junction bases not matched to a gene: 5. CDR3 size: 15 residues. Germline V gene lookup returns CDR1 SNHLY and CDR2 FYNNEI. CDR3 DNA: TGTGCCAGCCTAGCGACTAGCGGGAACACCGGGGAGCTGTTTTTT. It translates to CASLATSGNTGELFF.

The table lists this clonotype with a few counts. The genes are TRBV15 and TRBJ2-3, with 10 bases fitting TRBD1. The CDR3 sequence is 18 residues long. The germline V gene encodes CDR1 LNHNV and CDR2 YYDKDF (reference sequence). V was clipped by 0 bases and J by 4 bases; unmatched bases: 10. CDR3 sequence reads: CATSRDLGTGVQPDTQYF. The CDR3 bases are TGTGCCACCAGCAGAGATCTGGGGACAGGGGTCCAACCAGATACGCAGTATTTT.

The count of this clonotype is one. J is TRBJ2-3 and V is TRBV7-2; 12 bases are shared with TRBD2. The V gene end was trimmed by 8 bases and the J gene end by 1 base; junction bases not matched to a gene: 4. CDR1 and CDR2 from the germline V gene are SGHTA and FQGNSA. The CDR3 extends over 15 amino acids. CDR3 sequence: CASRTSGDRTDTQYF. CDR3 nucleotides: TGTGCCAGCCGGACTAGCGGGGATCGCACAGATACGCAGTATTTT.

The chain combines TRBV10-3 with TRBJ2-6; 7 bases match TRBD1. The length of the CDR3 is 18 residues. Germline CDR1 and CDR2: ENHRY and SYGVKD. After removal of 4 bases from V and 0 bases from J, the junction contained 9 bases not matched to a gene. CDR3 nucleotides: TGTGCCATCAGTGCTGCCGGGACAGCCAGCTCTGGGGCCAACGTCCTGACTTTC. Its protein product is CAISAAGTASSGANVLTF.

The chain combines TRBV19 with TRBJ2-3; the D is unclear. This CDR3 comprises 16 residues. Germline CDR1 and CDR2: LNHDA and SQIVND (reference sequence). Trimming cost V 0 bases and J 0 bases, with 10 bases left between them. The CDR3 reads CASSIDSESSTDTQYF. DNA of the CDR3: TGTGCCAGTAGTATAGATTCGGAATCTAGCACAGATACGCAGTATTTT.

Regarding this clonotype: One base away lies a much larger clone, so this may be a sequencing read error. This chain connects TRBV12-3 or TRBV12-4 to TRBJ1-1; the D is unclear. The CDR3 covers 14 residues. The V gene lost 2 bases and the J gene lost 0 bases, with 7 bases spanning the gap. CDR3 in DNA: TGTGCCAGCAGTTTAAACAACATGAACACTGAAGCTTTCTTT. It translates to CASSLNNMNTEAFF.

This rearrangement joins TRBV12-3 or TRBV12-4 to TRBJ2-5, with TRBD2 as a possible D gene (5 bases). V was clipped by 3 bases and J by 4 bases, with 12 bases between them. This CDR3 contains 14 residues. CDR3 loop: CASSLQWSGETQYF. CDR3 nucleotide sequence: TGTGCCAGCAGTTTGCAATGGAGCGGAGAGACCCAGTACTTC.

This clonotype was recorded once. The gene calls are TRBV19 and TRBJ1-2, with unresolved D. The CDR3 is 12 amino acids. The germline V gene encodes CDR1 LNHDA and CDR2 SQIVND (reference sequence). Trimming cost V 10 bases and J 3 bases, with 12 bases left between them. CDR3 nucleotide sequence: TGTGCCACCACGGAGGCCCACTATGGCTACACCTTC. Translation gives CATTEAHYGYTF. Full variable domain (rest looked up from reference TRBV19 and TRBJ1-2): DGGITQSPKYLFRKEGQNVTLSCEQNLNHDAMYWYRQDPGQGLRLIYYSQIVNDFQKGDIAEGYSVSREKKESFPLTVTSAQKNPTAFYLCATTEAHYGYTFGSGTRLTVV.

This clonotype was observed many times. The chain links TRBV4-1 to TRBJ1-6; 7 nucleotides agree with TRBD1. Germline V lookup: CDR1 MGHRA, CDR2 YSYEKL. CDR3 size: 15 residues. The V and J ends lost 6 bases and 7 bases, in that order; junction bases with no gene match: 9. The CDR3 is CASRRGQEANSPLHF. The CDR3 DNA is TGCGCCAGCAGGCGTGGACAGGAAGCCAATTCACCCCTCCACTTT.

The rearrangement joins TRBV7-2 to TRBJ2-4; 13 bases line up with TRBD2. The CDR3 contains 15 residues. J lost 8 bases, V lost 5 bases, and 6 bases had no gene match. Germline-derived CDR1 and CDR2 are SGHTA and FQGNSA. The chain's CDR3 is CASSPRTSGSDIQYF. As DNA, the CDR3 is TGTGCCAGCAGCCCCCGGACTAGCGGGAGTGACATTCAGTACTTC.

This clonotype showed up just a few times. The chain recombines TRBV6-2 or TRBV6-3 with TRBJ2-1; D gene ambiguous. The V and J ends lost 5 bases and 6 bases respectively, with 14 bases between them. CDR1 and CDR2 (germline): MNHEY, SVGEGT. The CDR3 length is 14 residues. The CDR3 reads CASSRIVELNEQFF. CDR3 nucleotides: TGTGCCAGCAGTCGCATCGTCGAACTCAATGAGCAGTTCTTC.

This clonotype occurred many times. V and J are TRBV9 and TRBJ2-3; no clear D. CDR3 length equals 14 residues. V was trimmed by 0 bases and J by 0 bases, leaving 5 bases between them. Per the germline V gene, CDR1 is SGDLS and CDR2 is YYNGEE. CDR3: CASSVDGSTDTQYF. The CDR3 DNA reads TGTGCCAGCAGCGTAGACGGTAGCACAGATACGCAGTATTTT.

A remark on this clonotype: A much more abundant neighbour one base away suggests this may be a read error. The V gene is TRBV7-2, the J gene TRBJ2-1, with D possibly matching TRBD2 (6 bases). This CDR3 comprises 15 residues. In germline, CDR1 is SGHTA, CDR2 FQGNSA. Trimming took 1 base from V and 10 from J, leaving 17 bases between them. CDR3 DNA sequence: TGTGCCAGCAGCTTAGTCGGGGGAGCCTCCTACGAGCAGTTCTTC. Translated, it gives CASSLVGGASYEQFF.

In this sample, this clonotype turned up a few times. The gene calls are TRBV19 and TRBJ1-2, with a weak D call TRBD1 (5 bases). The CDR3 contains 13 residues. V was clipped by 10 bases and J by 1 base, with 13 bases between them. Germline-derived CDR1 and CDR2 are LNHDA and SQIVND (reference sequence). The CDR3 spells CATLPTDNYGYTF. CDR3 nucleotide sequence: TGTGCCACCCTCCCGACAGATAACTATGGCTACACCTTC.

Here the CDR3 reads CASSPTRDRGHNQPQHF. In DNA, the CDR3 is TGTGCCAGCTCACCAACTCGGGACAGGGGGCACAATCAGCCCCAGCATTTT. The chain has TRBV18 and TRBJ1-5; 12 bases align to TRBD1. Germline lookup yields CDR1 KGHSH and CDR2 LQKENI. V lost 2 bases to trimming and J lost 3 bases; unmatched junction nucleotides: 5. The CDR3 is made up of 17 amino acids. The whole variable domain, remainder taken from reference TRBV18 and TRBJ1-5, is NAGVMQNPRHLVRRRGQEARLRCSPMKGHSHVYWYRQLPEEGLKFMVYLQKENIIDESGMPKERFSAEFPKEGPSILRIQQVVRGDSAAYFCASSPTRDRGHNQPQHFGDGTRLSIL.